This TCR beta chain appears in the sequencing data of a study of shared clonotypes between healthy human individuals. Study outcomes and limitations: There were few donors, and this limited the genetic and exposure-history diversity represented.

Trimming cost V 4 bases and J 2 bases, with 10 bases left between them. The germline V gene has CDR1 SQVTM and CDR2 ANQGSEA. The CDR3 sequence is 13 residues long. Donors, healthy HIV-negative adults, lacked recent acute infections or vaccinations. Every contributor of samples was a Caucasian grown-up residing in Nashville, Tennessee. Clones were sequenced by immunoSEQ multiplex PCR, and TCRdb holds only the in-frame ones, with some missing. The sample records approximately 2.1 million clones, approximately 95% being singletons. With regard to this clone: What it binds is not known.

Sequencing was performed on naive CD4+ T cells from PBMCs. Sample subset: CD45RA+ positively selected. This TCR came from a man aged 18 to 29 in good health. Some clones in this sample may be carry-over from other donors' samples. The chain couples TRBV29-1 to TRBJ2-3; maybe TRBD2 (7 bases). The CDR3 DNA reads TGCAGCGTTGGGGGGGGGCACACAGATACGCAGTATTTT. This sequence encodes CSVGGGHTDTQYF.